These T cell receptor beta chains were read from a single sample in a study of cytomegalovirus exposure and HLA in healthy donors. Sequencing was performed with immunoSEQ multiplex PCR; in TCRdb, only in-frame clones are kept and a portion is missing. The sample includes fewer than 90,000 clones, 84% of them seen just once. Sequenced sample: PBMCs. The source is a woman between 18 and 29 years old in good health and CMV-seropositive. The CDR3 runs from the conserved cysteine through the conserved F or W. Each record gives: J gene, D gene, V gene, clone size, CDR3 protein. D genes are given only for firm matches. Not all rows give a size; the values are once, few, many and, for expanded clones, a class.

TRBJ1-5 - TRBV5-8 few CASSLVAQHF
TRBJ2-3 TRBD2 TRBV4-3 - CASSQENGGAYTQYF
TRBJ2-7 - TRBV5-1 - CASSLGYEQYF
TRBJ1-2 - TRBV6-5 - CASSYLGGSYGYTF
TRBJ2-3 TRBD2 TRBV5-1 - CASSLEGLGEGTDTQYF
TRBJ1-2 TRBD1 TRBV12-5 - CASGNHRGPTEGYTF
TRBJ2-3 - TRBV6-6 - CASSRRGDTQYF
TRBJ2-3 TRBD1 TRBV19 few CASSLTGGRRLDTQYF
TRBJ1-2 - TRBV4-2 - CASSQDLSPSYGYTF
TRBJ2-7 TRBD1 TRBV27 once CASSFRDRVKNEQYF
TRBJ2-7 - TRBV7-9 few CASSLVTGAYEQYF
TRBJ1-6 - TRBV7-6 - CASSSEQGSPLHF
TRBJ2-1 TRBD2 TRBV28 - CASTVAGTNEQFF